Below are 12 T cell receptor delta chains sequenced from a single sample in a study of Vδ1+ human thymocytes. General observations from the study: In the thymus, TRG and TRD repertoires looked highly polyclonal with Gaussian CDR3 lengths.

The antigens these receptors bind are not known. RNA was extracted from the cells and then reverse transcribed. The CDR3 regions were amplified by multiplex PCR from V-gene primers to a constant-region primer. TCRdb made new clone calls on the multiplex PCR reads using CATT. Found here are about 75,000 delta-chain clones, about 35% of them singletons; the top ten hold about 0.26%. The source material was Vdelta1+ gamma-delta thymocytes from the thymus. Subset noted: FACS-sorted CD3+ TCRalphabeta- TCRVdelta1+ TCRVdelta2- thymocytes. These TCRs come from a boy in the first two years of life who had congenital heart surgery.

Details on this clone: This same CDR3 is encoded by further DNA sequences in the sample. This chain links TRDV1 with TRDJ1; D unclear. Trimming pared 0 bases from V and 0 bases from J, leaving 14 bases between. Per the germline V gene, CDR1 is TSWWSYY and CDR2 is QGS. The CDR3 is 17 amino acids. CDR3 residues: CALGELIRVLDTDKLIF. In nucleotides, the CDR3 is TGTGCTCTTGGGGAACTCATCCGGGTCCTCGACACCGATAAACTCATCTTT.

The chain has TRDV1 and TRDJ1; 13 positions agree with TRDD3. CDR3 length: 26 amino acids. V lost 1 base, J lost 1 base, and 30 bases stayed unmatched. CDR1 and CDR2 from the germline V gene are TSWWSYY and QGS. The CDR3 nucleotides are TGTGCTCTTGGGGAACGAAACGCTTTGCCGGTCTACTGGGGGATACGGGGCCTGAAGGGCACCGATAAACTCATCTTT. It encodes CALGERNALPVYWGIRGLKGTDKLIF.

This clone has a count of ten or more. The gene calls are TRDV2 and TRDJ1; no clear D gene. The ends were cut back, 4 bases at V and 4 bases at J, with 6 bases in the middle. The CDR3 has 11 residues. Germline CDR1 is GEAIGNYY and CDR2 is EKD. The CDR3 is CACDTVDKLIF. The CDR3 nucleotides read TGTGCCTGTGATACGGTCGATAAACTCATCTTT.

This clone was counted only a few times. The V call is TRDV1, the J call TRDJ1; TRDD3 might be the D (5 bases). In germline, CDR1 is TSWWSYY, CDR2 QGS. V dropped 6 bases and J dropped 0 bases, with 20 bases sitting between them. The CDR3 has 17 residues. Written as DNA, the CDR3 is TGTGCTCTTGGACCAAGCGATACCCTATTGTACACCGATAAACTCATCTTT. It encodes CALGPSDTLLYTDKLIF.

The V and J genes are TRDV1 and TRDJ1, with TRDD3 identical over 10 bases. The ends lost 4 bases at V and 0 bases at J; junction bases unmatched: 17. This CDR3 comprises 20 residues. From germline, CDR1 is TSWWSYY and CDR2 QGS. CDR3 amino acids: CALGAAFLDGGYRNTDKLIF. The CDR3 bases are TGTGCTCTTGGGGCGGCCTTCCTAGATGGGGGATACAGGAACACCGATAAACTCATCTTT.

The chain employs TRDV1 and TRDJ1; the D gene is possibly TRDD3 (6 bases). Germline assignment: CDR1 TSWWSYY and CDR2 QGS. V was shortened by 5 bases and J by 1 base, with 26 bases between the two germline ends. The CDR3 is made up of 19 amino acids. In DNA form, the CDR3 reads TGTGCTCTTGGGCTCACTTCGTTGCGCCCTTGGGGGGTCACCGATAAACTCATCTTT. Translating gives CALGLTSLRPWGVTDKLIF.

On this clone itself: Within the sample, other DNA sequences also encode this same CDR3. The gene calls are TRDV1 and TRDJ1, with 7 bases aligning to TRDD3. The germline V gene encodes CDR1 TSWWSYY and CDR2 QGS. The ends lost 4 bases at V and 1 base at J; junction bases unmatched: 12. The CDR3 spans 17 residues. The CDR3 DNA sequence: TGTGCTCTTGGGGCCCTCGTGGCCTGGGGGCTCACCGATAAACTCATCTTT. Its translation: CALGALVAWGLTDKLIF.

This chain links TRDV1 with TRDJ1; 9 bases map to TRDD2. Per germline, CDR1 TSWWSYY and CDR2 QGS. The CDR3 consists of 15 residues. With V trimmed by 4 bases and J by 8 bases, 11 bases remained unmatched. CDR3 region: CALGGRAFLQCKLIF. The DNA of the CDR3 is TGTGCTCTTGGGGGGAGAGCCTTCCTACAGTGCAAACTCATCTTT.

This clone is a singleton in its sample. The chain carries TRDV1 and TRDJ1; a weak D match, TRDD1 (5 bases). V lost 2 bases, J lost 2 bases, and 12 bases lay in between. Looked up from germline, CDR1 is TSWWSYY and CDR2 is QGS. The CDR3 spans 15 residues. As DNA, the CDR3 is TGTGCTCTTGGGGAAAATAGGGTCCCAACCGATAAACTCATCTTT. It translates to CALGENRVPTDKLIF.

V gene TRDV1 combines with J gene TRDJ1; TRDD3 agrees at 11 bases. V trimming: 1 base; J trimming: 3 bases; junction bases outside the gene matches: 25. This CDR3 region has 23 residues. Germline V gene lookup returns CDR1 TSWWSYY and CDR2 QGS. CDR3 amino acids: CALGEPAFLRGWGIPKPSDKLIF. For the CDR3, the DNA is TGTGCTCTTGGGGAACCGGCCTTCCTACGAGGCTGGGGGATACCCAAACCTTCCGATAAACTCATCTTT.

In the case of this clone: The same CDR3 also results from other DNA sequences found in this sample. The rearrangement links TRDV1 to TRDJ1; the D gene is possibly TRDD3 (6 bases). V lost 8 bases, J lost 4 bases, and 26 bases lay in between. CDR1 TSWWSYY and CDR2 QGS come from the germline V gene. The CDR3 contains 17 residues. The CDR3 DNA is TGTGCTCTTAACTACTTCTTGGGTGATACGGTTGTCGATAAACTCATCTTT. This codes for CALNYFLGDTVVDKLIF.

The rearrangement links TRDV1 to TRDJ1; 7 nucleotides line up with TRDD3. Germline loops: CDR1 TSWWSYY, CDR2 QGS. V shed 2 bases and J 2 bases; nucleotides not matched to a gene: 11. CDR3 length equals 17 residues. The CDR3 DNA reads as TGTGCTCTTGGGGAAGTTGGGGGAGTTTCCCAAACCGATAAACTCATCTTT. Protein: CALGEVGGVSQTDKLIF.